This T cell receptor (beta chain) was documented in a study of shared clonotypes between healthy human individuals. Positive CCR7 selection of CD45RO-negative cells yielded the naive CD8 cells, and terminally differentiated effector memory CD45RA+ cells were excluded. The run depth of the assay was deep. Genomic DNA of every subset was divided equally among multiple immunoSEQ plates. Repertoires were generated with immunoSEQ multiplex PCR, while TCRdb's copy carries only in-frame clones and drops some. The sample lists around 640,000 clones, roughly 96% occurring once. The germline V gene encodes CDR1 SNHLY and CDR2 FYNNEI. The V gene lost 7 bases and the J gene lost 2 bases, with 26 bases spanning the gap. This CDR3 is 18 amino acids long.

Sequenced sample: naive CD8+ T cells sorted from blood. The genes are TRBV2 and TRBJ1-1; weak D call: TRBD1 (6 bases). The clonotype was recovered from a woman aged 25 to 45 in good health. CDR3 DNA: TGTGCCAGCACCGAACGGCCGGCTGGACAGACCTTAAACACTGAAGCTTTCTTT. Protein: CASTERPAGQTLNTEAFF.